These T cell receptor beta chains were read from a single sample in a study of beta chain features in type 1 diabetes. Measured with immunoSEQ multiplex PCR; TCRdb has only the in-frame clones, and not every one. The sample consists of 130,000 or so clones, about 10% of them appearing once. The sequenced sample was central memory CD4+ T cells from blood. Receptors were obtained from a man between 18 and 35 years old in good health. Each CDR3 is given with its conserved first and last residue. A D gene is named only where the DNA matches it firmly. Not every row has a clone size; where given, it reads once, few, many or a size class.

abundance	v_gene	j_gene	d_gene	CDR3nt	CDR3aa
few	TRBV7-2	TRBJ2-5	.	TGTGCCAGCAGCTTAGTGCGCGACCAAGAGACCCAGTACTTC	CASSLVRDQETQYF
.	TRBV7-9	TRBJ1-1	TRBD1	TGTGCCAGCAGCTTACAACAGGGGGCGACTGAAGCTTTCTTT	CASSLQQGATEAFF
few	TRBV4-1	TRBJ1-5	.	TGCGCCAGCAGCCAATCGCCAGGGCCTACCCAGCCCCAGCATTTT	CASSQSPGPTQPQHF
many	TRBV7-6	TRBJ2-7	.	TGTGCCAGCAGCAGGGGCTACGAGCAGTACTTC	CASSRGYEQYF
.	TRBV30	TRBJ1-4	.	TGTGCCTGGAGTGTGGGCCTCACCGATATACGTGAAAAACTGTTTTTT	CAWSVGLTDIREKLFF
.	TRBV23-1	TRBJ2-7	.	TGCGCCAGCAGTCAGGAACGGGAAAACCGGAGCTCCTACGAGCAGTACTTC	CASSQERENRSSYEQYF
few	TRBV4-3	TRBJ2-2	TRBD1	TGCGCCAGCAGCCAAGAAGGGGGCGGCACCGGGGAGCTGTTTTTT	CASSQEGGGTGELFF
.	TRBV11-3	TRBJ2-1	TRBD2	TGTGCCAGCAGCTCGGGACTAGCGGTATACAATGAGCAGTTCTTC	CASSSGLAVYNEQFF
few	TRBV7-2	TRBJ2-7	TRBD1	TGTGCCAGCAGTTTTCGAAGAACAGGGGGTTCCCTCGAGCAGTACTTC	CASSFRRTGGSLEQYF
few	TRBV7-2	TRBJ2-3	TRBD2	TGTGCCAGCAGCTTACTTAGCGGGGGACGAGATACGCAGTATTTT	CASSLLSGGRDTQYF
few	TRBV18	TRBJ2-5	TRBD2	TGTGCCAGCTCACCTCTCTCAAGGGGGACTAGCGGGTTTCTGGAGACCCAGTACTTC	CASSPLSRGTSGFLETQYF
.	TRBV10-2	TRBJ1-6	.	TGCGCCAGCAGTGAGGCGGGCGGGAATTCACCCCTCCACTTT	CASSEAGGNSPLHF
.	TRBV2	TRBJ1-3	.	TGTGCCAGCAGTTTCACAGGAAACACCATATATTTT	CASSFTGNTIYF
many	TRBV30	TRBJ2-2	.	TGTGCCTGGAGTGTTTCAGCGGGCGGGGAGCTGTTTTTT	CAWSVSAGGELFF
.	TRBV6-6	TRBJ2-2	.	TGTGCCAGCAGACCGAGTACAGGGACCGGGGAGCTGTTTTTT	CASRPSTGTGELFF
.	TRBV7-7	TRBJ2-5	TRBD2	TGTGCCAGCAGCTTAGGAGGACTAGCGGGAGAGACCCAGTACTTC	CASSLGGLAGETQYF
.	TRBV4-1	TRBJ1-3	.	TGCGCCAGCAGCCAAAGAGCGGGGTTGGACACCATATATTTT	CASSQRAGLDTIYF
.	TRBV5-4	TRBJ1-5	TRBD1	TGTGCCAGCAGGCGGGACAGGGGAAGGGGTCGCAATCAGCCCCAGCATTTT	CASRRDRGRGRNQPQHF
.	TRBV5-3	TRBJ2-3	.	TGTGCCAGAAGCCTCGACATCGTTTCGACAGATACGCAGTATTTT	CARSLDIVSTDTQYF
.	TRBV7-6	TRBJ2-7	TRBD2	TGTGCCAGCAGCTTAGATAGCGGGGGGGGTCTCGAGCAGTACTTC	CASSLDSGGGLEQYF
.	TRBV7-7	TRBJ2-3	TRBD1	TGTGCCAGCAGCTCTGTACCGGGACAGATTGGTACGCAGTATTTT	CASSSVPGQIGTQYF
.	TRBV15	TRBJ2-1	.	TGTGCCACCAGCAGAGCCGAAACGGAGAGCTCCTACAATGAGCAGTTCTTC	CATSRAETESSYNEQFF
.	TRBV25-1	TRBJ1-5	TRBD1	TGTGCCAGCAGTCCTACTGACAGGGGGGATCAGCCCCAGCATTTT	CASSPTDRGDQPQHF
.	TRBV30	TRBJ1-1	.	TGTGCCTGGAGTGTCGGGTCGAGCACTGAAGCTTTCTTT	CAWSVGSSTEAFF
few	TRBV5-1	TRBJ2-3	TRBD2	TGCGCCAGCAGGGTGGGCGGGGGGCCTACAGATACGCAGTATTTT	CASRVGGGPTDTQYF
few	TRBV4-3	TRBJ1-4	TRBD1	TGCGCCAGCAGCCCGGGACAGCGGAATGAAAAACTGTTTTTT	CASSPGQRNEKLFF
few	TRBV5-4	TRBJ2-7	.	TGTGCCAGCAGCCGCCTAGAGGACAACTACGAGCAGTACTTC	CASSRLEDNYEQYF
few	TRBV19	TRBJ2-1	.	TGTGCCAGTAGTATCCGGGGTGGGGATGAGCAGTTCTTC	CASSIRGGDEQFF
many	TRBV6-1	TRBJ2-7	TRBD1	TGTGCCAGCAACCGGGACAGGGGGAGGTACGAGCAGTACTTC	CASNRDRGRYEQYF
many	TRBV11-2	TRBJ2-1	.	TGTGCCAGCACCCCCTTGGACAGCTCCTACAATGAGCAGTTCTTC	CASTPLDSSYNEQFF
few	TRBV28	TRBJ1-3	.	TGTGCCAGCCAAACTTCTCGGGGTGGAAACACCATATATTTT	CASQTSRGGNTIYF
.	TRBV7-2	TRBJ2-4	.	TGTGCCAGCAGCCGAGGAGGGGGCGGCAAAAACATTCAGTACTTC	CASSRGGGGKNIQYF
few	TRBV7-2	TRBJ1-5	.	TGTGCCAGCAGCTCGGGGTCACAGCCCCAGCATTTT	CASSSGSQPQHF
.	TRBV7-2	TRBJ2-5	TRBD1	TGTGCCAGCAGCTTAGTAGGGGGCGCATGGGAGACCCAGTACTTC	CASSLVGGAWETQYF
few	TRBV10-3	TRBJ2-5	.	TGTGCCATCAGTGACAGAGCGTTAGAGACCCAGTACTTC	CAISDRALETQYF
few	TRBV5-6	TRBJ1-2	TRBD1	TGTGCCAGCAGCGTAAGAAACAGGGGTATGGACTATGGCTACACCTTC	CASSVRNRGMDYGYTF
many	TRBV29-1	TRBJ2-1	TRBD1	TGCAGCGTGGGGACAGGTGTTTACAATGAGCAGTTCTTC	CSVGTGVYNEQFF
few	TRBV4-2	TRBJ2-3	TRBD2	TGTGCCAGCAGCCCAGGAAGGCGGGGGGGCGGGGATACGCAGTATTTT	CASSPGRRGGGDTQYF
.	TRBV7-8	TRBJ1-5	.	TGTGCCAGCAGCTACAACAGGGTTTCGGGGGGTAATCAGCCCCAGCATTTT	CASSYNRVSGGNQPQHF
few	TRBV29-1	TRBJ2-2	TRBD1	TGCAGCGTTGTACCGGGACAGGGGAACACCGGGGAGCTGTTTTTT	CSVVPGQGNTGELFF
.	TRBV7-2	TRBJ1-3	TRBD1	TGTGCCAGCAGCCCACAGGGGGTCTCTGGAAACACCATATATTTT	CASSPQGVSGNTIYF
.	TRBV4-1	TRBJ1-2	.	TGCGCCAGCAGCCAAACCCTCATGGAGGGTGGCTACACCTTC	CASSQTLMEGGYTF
.	TRBV28	TRBJ2-6	.	TGTGCCAGCAGTTCAGGGCAGGCTGGGGCCAACGTCCTGACTTTC	CASSSGQAGANVLTF
.	TRBV5-1	TRBJ2-7	.	TGCGCCAGCAGGGGTGGGCAGGGAACCTACGAGCAGTACTTC	CASRGGQGTYEQYF
.	TRBV23-1	TRBJ2-7	.	TGCGCCAGCAGTACCGGGGGTGGGAACTACGAGCAGTACTTC	CASSTGGGNYEQYF
.	TRBV5-1	TRBJ2-3	TRBD2	TGCGCCAGCAGCTATCTAGCGGGGGGGCCAGATACGCAGTATTTT	CASSYLAGGPDTQYF
.	TRBV18	TRBJ2-5	.	TGTGCCAGCTCACCACCTAGCCGGGGTCAACAAGAGACCCAGTACTTC	CASSPPSRGQQETQYF
few	TRBV20-1	TRBJ1-1	.	TGCAGTGCTAGCCCCGACACTGAAGCTTTCTTT	CSASPDTEAFF
few	TRBV7-9	TRBJ2-7	.	TGTGCCAGCAGCTTAGGCTGGGGGGGCACCTACGAGCAGTACTTC	CASSLGWGGTYEQYF
many	TRBV4-1	TRBJ2-3	.	TGCGCCAGCAGCCAATATCGGGGGTCAGATACGCAGTATTTT	CASSQYRGSDTQYF
few	TRBV2	TRBJ2-4	TRBD1	TGTGCCAGCAGTGGGGGGGGACAGGGAAACATTCAGTACTTC	CASSGGGQGNIQYF
.	TRBV7-2	TRBJ2-7	TRBD1	TGTGCCAGCAGCTATCGACAGGGAACCTACGAGCAGTACTTC	CASSYRQGTYEQYF
.	TRBV7-3	TRBJ2-7	.	TGTGCCAGCAGCTCCGACGGGTACTACGAGCAGTACTTC	CASSSDGYYEQYF
.	TRBV7-2	TRBJ1-2	.	TGTGCCAGCAGCTTAGTCCTGAGGGGCTACACCTTC	CASSLVLRGYTF